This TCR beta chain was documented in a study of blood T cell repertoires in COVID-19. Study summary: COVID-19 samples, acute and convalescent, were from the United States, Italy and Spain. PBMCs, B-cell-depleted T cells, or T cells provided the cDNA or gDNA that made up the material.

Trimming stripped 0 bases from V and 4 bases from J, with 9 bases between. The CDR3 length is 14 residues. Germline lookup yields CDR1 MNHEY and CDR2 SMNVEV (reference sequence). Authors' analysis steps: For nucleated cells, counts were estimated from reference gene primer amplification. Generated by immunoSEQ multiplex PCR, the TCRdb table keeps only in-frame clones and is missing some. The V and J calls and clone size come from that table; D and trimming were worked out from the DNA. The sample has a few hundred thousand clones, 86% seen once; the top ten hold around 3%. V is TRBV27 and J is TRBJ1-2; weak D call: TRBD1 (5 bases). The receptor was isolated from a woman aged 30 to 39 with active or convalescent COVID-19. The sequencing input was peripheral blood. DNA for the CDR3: TGTGCCAGCAGTTTATCGATGCAGGGCTATGGCTACACCTTC. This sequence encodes CASSLSMQGYGYTF.